This T cell receptor beta chain was observed in a study of cytomegalovirus exposure and HLA in healthy donors. Whole-study findings and limits: Investigators reported over 150 TCR beta chains as tied to cytomegalovirus.

With regard to this clone: What it recognizes is unknown.

The CDR3 has 16 residues. Germline loops: CDR1 SGHRS, CDR2 YFSETQ. V lost 3 bases to trimming and J lost 6 bases; unmatched junction nucleotides: 10. The PCR was carried out with 60 Vbeta primers and 13 Jbeta primers. Profiled with immunoSEQ multiplex PCR; TCRdb holds only in-frame clones, not every one. This table holds 75,000 to 100,000 clones, about 77% found once. The chain carries TRBV5-1 and TRBJ2-7, with 12 bases that match TRBD1. The TCR originated in a man aged 40-49 years in good health and CMV-seronegative. The sample comprised PBMCs. In nucleotides, the CDR3 is TGCGCCAGCAGCTACACATCCGGGACAGGGGGCAGCGAGCAGTACTTC. Translation: CASSYTSGTGGSEQYF.